These 21 T cell receptor beta chains originate from one sample sequenced in a study of neurological immune-mediated disorders. Each CDR3 protein is one row after TCRdb ran MiXCR on the 5' RACE reads. Of tens of thousands of distinct CDR3 sequences listed, 3% to 5% are singletons. Sequenced input: PBMCs. The receptors were gathered from a man aged 25-45 years with multiple sclerosis.

The sample holds many counts of this clonotype. The chain links TRBV12-3 or TRBV12-4 to TRBJ1-2; possible D gene TRBD1, 5 bases. CDR3 length: 15 residues. V was cut by 7 bases and J by 3 bases, with 18 bases left in between. The CDR3: CASTSTVLRDYGYTF. The CDR3 DNA is TGTGCCAGCACCTCGACAGTTCTCAGGGACTATGGCTACACCTTC.

There are many counts of this clonotype. The gene calls are TRBV5-1 and TRBJ1-1; D is undetermined. Trimming removed 2 bases from V and 1 base from J, with 9 bases in between. The CDR3 has 14 amino acids. Germline-derived CDR1 and CDR2 are SGHRS and YFSETQ. The CDR3 region is CASSLVVGNTEAFF. The CDR3 DNA reads as TGCGCCAGCAGCTTAGTGGTTGGGAACACTGAAGCTTTCTTT.

This clonotype was counted between two and nine times. This chain joins TRBV7-6 and TRBJ2-7; 13 bases match TRBD2. The germline CDR1 and CDR2 sequences are SGHVS and FNYEAQ. This CDR3 comprises 14 residues. V lost 5 bases and J lost 7; bases outside the gene matches: 5. CDR3: CASSPGTSGVEQYF. The DNA for the CDR3 is TGTGCCAGCAGCCCAGGGACTAGCGGGGTTGAGCAGTACTTC.

This clonotype has at least ten counts. CDR3 loop: CASKKGQKTDTQYF. CDR3 bases: TGTGCCAGCAAGAAAGGACAGAAAACAGATACGCAGTATTTT. The chain has TRBV6-5 and TRBJ2-3; possibly TRBD1 for D (6 bases). With 7 bases removed from V and 3 bases from J, the gap between germline ends came to 14 bases. Looked up from germline, CDR1 is MNHEY and CDR2 is SVGAGI. CDR3 length: 14 amino acids.

This clonotype was seen ten or more times. The chain links TRBV3-1 to TRBJ2-2, with no clear D. The CDR3 contains 15 residues. CDR1 is LGHDT and CDR2 is YNNKEL in the germline V gene (reference sequence). With 0 bases removed from V and 4 bases from J, the gap between germline ends came to 9 bases. The CDR3 loop is CASSQDQGFTGELFF. CDR3 coding DNA: TGTGCCAGCAGCCAAGATCAAGGGTTCACCGGGGAGCTGTTTTTT.

The table lists this clonotype with many counts. The chain recombines TRBV20-1 with TRBJ1-5; D remains unclear. Germline lookup yields CDR1 DFQATT and CDR2 SNEGSKA (reference sequence). The CDR3 loop spans 16 amino acids. Trimming removed 4 bases at V and 3 bases at J, with 19 bases between. The CDR3 coding sequence is TGCAGTGCTATGCCAATTCAGGCCGGCCTCAATCAGCCCCAGCATTTT. Encoded protein: CSAMPIQAGLNQPQHF.

This clonotype showed up many times. J is TRBJ2-2 and V is TRBV6-5, with TRBD2 matching over 11 bases. The CDR3 consists of 14 residues. Germline CDR1 MNHEY, CDR2 SVGAGI. The V gene end was trimmed by 7 bases and the J gene end by 4 bases; junction bases not matched to a gene: 2. As DNA, the CDR3 is TGTGCCAGCACGGGACTAGCGGCCACCGGGGAGCTGTTTTTT. Protein: CASTGLAATGELFF.

This clonotype was observed at least ten times. V and J are TRBV5-1 and TRBJ2-7; 7 bases match TRBD1. This CDR3 is 18 amino acids long. The ends lost 8 bases at V and 4 bases at J; junction bases unmatched: 24. The germline V gene encodes CDR1 SGHRS and CDR2 YFSETQ. CDR3 loop: CARSHRPARQGRTYEQYF. The CDR3 DNA reads TGCGCCAGATCGCATCGGCCGGCAAGACAGGGCCGGACATACGAGCAGTACTTC. Using reference TRBV5-1 and TRBJ2-7 for the parts outside the CDR3, the full variable domain is KAGVTQTPRYLIKTRGQQVTLSCSPISGHRSVSWYQQTPGQGLQFLFEYFSETQRNKGNFPGRFSGRQFSNSRSEMNVSTLELGDSALYLCARSHRPARQGRTYEQYFGPGTRLTVT.

The chain couples TRBV20-1 to TRBJ2-1; D may be TRBD2 (5 bases). Germline CDR1 is DFQATT and CDR2 is SNEGSKA (reference sequence). Trimming stripped 6 bases from V and 8 bases from J, with 20 bases between. This CDR3 is built from 14 residues. CDR3 region: CSAQWGATRDEQFF. The CDR3 nucleotides read TGCAGTGCCCAGTGGGGAGCAACTAGAGATGAGCAGTTCTTC.

The chain uses TRBV18 and TRBJ2-1; 8 bases align to TRBD1. Germline CDR1 and CDR2: KGHSH and LQKENI. The CDR3 loop spans 16 amino acids. With V trimmed by 4 bases and J by 0 bases, 5 bases remained unmatched. The CDR3 region is CASSLRQGSSYNEQFF. In DNA, the CDR3 is TGTGCCAGCTCACTCCGACAGGGGAGCTCCTACAATGAGCAGTTCTTC.

This clonotype was counted at least ten times. This chain links TRBV20-1 with TRBJ1-4; D unresolved. Germline V lookup: CDR1 DFQATT, CDR2 SNEGSKA (reference sequence). The CDR3 covers 13 residues. V was cut by 3 bases and J by 4 bases, with 9 bases left in between. CDR3 region: CSASYGDNEKLFF. CDR3 bases: TGCAGTGCTAGCTACGGGGATAATGAAAAACTGTTTTTT.

This clonotype was detected ten times or more. This chain connects TRBV4-1 to TRBJ2-3; D perhaps matches TRBD2 (7 bases). The CDR3 covers 16 residues. Germline V lookup: CDR1 MGHRA, CDR2 YSYEKL. Trimming left V 0 bases short and J 2 bases short, with 12 bases between. The CDR3 region has the DNA TGCGCCAGCAGCCAAGAACGGGGGGCCCCCACAGATACGCAGTATTTT. As protein: CASSQERGAPTDTQYF.

The V gene is TRBV20-1, the J gene TRBJ1-1; D gene uncertain. The germline V gene has CDR1 DFQATT and CDR2 SNEGSKA (reference sequence). V lost 1 base and J 5 bases, leaving 20 bases between the germline ends. The CDR3 consists of 16 residues. CDR3 in amino acids: CSARGSYTGSVTEAFF. CDR3 in DNA: TGCAGTGCTAGAGGGTCTTATACGGGTAGCGTAACTGAAGCTTTCTTT.

This clonotype occurred many times. The chain carries TRBV5-1 and TRBJ2-3; 9 bases fit TRBD2. With V trimmed by 4 bases and J by 4 bases, 4 bases remained unmatched. CDR1 and CDR2 (germline): SGHRS, YFSETQ. The CDR3 covers 14 residues. CDR3 in amino acids: CASSERGAPDTQYF. CDR3 nucleotide sequence: TGCGCCAGCAGCGAGCGGGGGGCCCCAGATACGCAGTATTTT.

This clonotype was counted ten times or more. This chain connects TRBV20-1 to TRBJ1-4; D ambiguous. V was cut by 2 bases and J by 8 bases, with 12 bases left in between. Germline V gene lookup returns CDR1 DFQATT and CDR2 SNEGSKA (reference sequence). The CDR3 covers 13 residues. The DNA of the CDR3 is TGCAGTGCTAGATTTAGGACGCAGGAAAAACTGTTTTTT. Amino acid sequence: CSARFRTQEKLFF.

This clonotype was seen repeatedly, ten times or more. The J gene is TRBJ1-4, the V gene TRBV5-1; maybe TRBD1 (6 bases). The length of the CDR3 is 17 residues. Germline loops: CDR1 SGHRS, CDR2 YFSETQ. V lost 4 bases, J lost 0 bases, and 16 bases lay in between. The CDR3: CASSRGGGGATNEKLFF. The CDR3 DNA is TGCGCCAGCAGCCGGGGAGGAGGGGGAGCAACTAATGAAAAACTGTTTTTT.

This clonotype has a count of ten or more. J is TRBJ2-7 and V is TRBV20-1; D perhaps matches TRBD2 (6 bases). The germline CDR1 and CDR2 sequences are DFQATT and SNEGSKA (reference sequence). The CDR3 sequence is 13 residues long. V was cut by 5 bases and J by 0 bases, with 11 bases left in between. The CDR3 region is CSAGGRFSYEQYF. CDR3 DNA sequence: TGCAGTGCTGGAGGGCGGTTCTCCTACGAGCAGTACTTC.

The sample holds many counts of this clonotype. The V call is TRBV12-3 or TRBV12-4, the J call TRBJ2-3; D is tentatively TRBD1 or TRBD2 (5 bases each). The ends were cut back, 7 bases at V and 4 bases at J, with 15 bases in the middle. There are 14 residues in the CDR3. In DNA form, the CDR3 reads TGTGCCAGCACCCCAGGGAGTTTGCCAGATACGCAGTATTTT. Its translation: CASTPGSLPDTQYF.

This clonotype was counted ten times or more. This chain links TRBV9 with TRBJ2-2, with D possibly TRBD1 on 6 matching bases. This CDR3 contains 16 residues. Germline CDR1 reads SGDLS; CDR2 reads YYNGEE. V lost 0 bases, J lost 4 bases, and 13 bases lay in between. The DNA of the CDR3 is TGTGCCAGCAGCGTAGGGGGACACCAAAGCACCGGGGAGCTGTTTTTT. Its translation is CASSVGGHQSTGELFF.

This clonotype was seen ten or more times. The J gene is TRBJ1-5, the V gene TRBV6-5; D is perhaps TRBD1 (6 bases). The germline V gene encodes CDR1 MNHEY and CDR2 SVGAGI. This CDR3 has 16 amino acids. V lost 0 bases and J 4 bases, leaving 13 bases between the germline ends. CDR3 sequence reads: CASSYSPGAVNQPQHF. The CDR3 DNA follows: TGTGCCAGCAGTTACTCCCCAGGGGCCGTTAATCAGCCCCAGCATTTT.

This clonotype has a handful of counts. The J gene is TRBJ1-1, the V gene TRBV3-1, with TRBD1 matching 7 bases. V shed 1 base, J shed 2 bases, and the junction held 7 bases outside the gene matches. The CDR3 sequence is 16 residues long. The germline V gene encodes CDR1 LGHDT and CDR2 YNNKEL (reference sequence). In DNA form, the CDR3 reads TGTGCCAGCAGCCAAGTTGCCGGGACAGCTAACACTGAAGCTTTCTTT. As protein: CASSQVAGTANTEAFF.